Below, one TCR beta chain is given with its context. This entry comes from a study of control samples from healthy donors and cancer patients. The CDR3 consists of 15 residues. Per germline, CDR1 SGHDN and CDR2 FVKESK. Trimming removed 3 bases from V and 0 bases from J, with 9 bases in between. The table came from immunoSEQ multiplex PCR; TCRdb's copy has only in-frame clones and leaves some out. The table shows about 140,000 clones, with more than 80% occurring only once. The sequence came from a man between 18 and 29 years old in good health. What was sequenced was blood. The V gene is TRBV14, the J gene TRBJ1-3; D uncertain. This CDR3 is CASSHYGRSGNTIYF. CDR3 coding DNA: TGTGCCAGCAGCCATTACGGGCGCTCTGGAAACACCATATATTTT.